The 30 T cell receptor beta chains presented below share a single source sample, sequenced in a study of T cell clusters in autoimmune cytopenias. Approximately 40,000 genome equivalents of blood DNA were amplified for TRB. Multiplex touch-down PCR amplified TRB using TRB-A and TRB-B pools in one tube. Each CDR3 protein gets one entry in TCRdb, which reprocessed the multiplex PCR reads and gives no DNA. Its listing shows some 5,400 distinct CDR3 sequences. These data also formed part of another study, on T cell repertoires in aging, cancer and after chemotherapy.

Specimen: peripheral blood. The receptors shown here come from a human donor in good health.

By frequency, this clonotype registers medium-sized. J is TRBJ1-6 and V is TRBV18. Germline V gives CDR1 KGHSH, CDR2 LQKENI. CDR3 length: 12 amino acids. The CDR3 protein is CASSPEGSPLHF.

In terms of frequency, this clonotype is medium-sized (0.01 to 0.1%). The chain joins TRBV30 to TRBJ1-3. The length of the CDR3 is 13 residues. Per germline, CDR1 GTSNPN and CDR2 SVGIG (reference sequence). This CDR3 is CAWSGESGNTIYF.

Its frequency marks this clonotype as medium-sized. The chain uses TRBV20-1 and TRBJ2-3; TCRdb designates TRBD1, a call that cannot be tested without DNA. The germline CDR1 and CDR2 sequences are DFQATT and SNEGSKA (reference sequence). The length of the CDR3 is 13 residues. The CDR3 spells CSAPDRVGDTQYF.

The V call is TRBV7-9, the J call TRBJ2-3; absent DNA, TCRdb's TRBD1 call cannot be checked. The CDR3 totals 15 residues. Germline-derived CDR1 and CDR2 are SEHNR and FQNEAQ (reference sequence). The CDR3 sequence: CASSRPGSRTDTQYF. Based on the CDR3 plus reference TRBV7-9 and TRBJ2-3, the full variable domain is DTGVSQNPRHKITKRGQNVTFRCDPISEHNRLYWYRQTLGQGPEFLTYFQNEAQLEKSRLLSDRFSAERPKGSFSTLEIQRTEQGDSAMYLCASSRPGSRTDTQYFGPGTRLTVL.

This clonotype is medium-sized by frequency. The chain joins TRBV19 to TRBJ1-5; TCRdb indicates TRBD1, and absent DNA this call remains unverified. CDR1 LNHDA and CDR2 SQIVND come from the germline V gene (reference sequence). The CDR3 is 12 amino acids. CDR3: CASRGGGEPQHF. Using reference TRBV19 and TRBJ1-5 for the parts outside the CDR3, the full variable domain is DGGITQSPKYLFRKEGQNVTLSCEQNLNHDAMYWYRQDPGQGLRLIYYSQIVNDFQKGDIAEGYSVSREKKESFPLTVTSAQKNPTAFYLCASRGGGEPQHFGDGTRLSIL.

This clonotype is medium-sized by frequency. The gene calls are TRBV6-5 and TRBJ2-3; TCRdb calls TRBD1, which cannot be checked without DNA. CDR3 length equals 15 residues. CDR1 is MNHEY and CDR2 is SVGAGI in the germline V gene. The CDR3 here is CASSYGRGWTDTQYF.

The V gene is TRBV5-1, the J gene TRBJ2-1; the D call of TRBD2 rests on TCRdb alone, since no DNA is present to check it. The germline V gene has CDR1 SGHRS and CDR2 YFSETQ. CDR3 length: 17 residues. This CDR3 is CASSVTRSLAIINEQFF.

This clonotype is identified as medium-sized from frequency. V is TRBV30 and J is TRBJ2-7; TCRdb calls TRBD1, which cannot be checked without DNA. The CDR3 runs 14 residues. In germline, CDR1 is GTSNPN, CDR2 SVGIG (reference sequence). The CDR3 loop is CAWSKGVAAYEQYF.

This clonotype ranks as medium-sized in terms of frequency. V is TRBV27 and J is TRBJ2-1; TCRdb's D call, TRBD2, is unchecked because there is no DNA. This CDR3 is built from 15 residues. Germline CDR1 MNHEY, CDR2 SMNVEV (reference sequence). CDR3 sequence reads: CASRTSGSLYNEQFF.

The V gene is TRBV20-1, the J gene TRBJ2-3; the D call of TRBD2 rests on TCRdb alone, since no DNA is present to check it. There are 14 residues in the CDR3. Germline V gives CDR1 DFQATT, CDR2 SNEGSKA (reference sequence). CDR3 sequence: CSARDPGGADTQYF.

By frequency, this clonotype registers medium-sized. The gene calls are TRBV5-4 and TRBJ1-4. The CDR3 consists of 15 residues. Germline V gene data show CDR1 as SGHNT and CDR2 as YYREEE (reference sequence). CDR3 sequence: CASSLEGREVEKLFF.

This clonotype shows up as medium-sized by frequency. The chain joins TRBV5-6 to TRBJ2-2. Germline-derived CDR1 and CDR2 are SGHDT and YYEEEE. The CDR3 extends over 13 amino acids. CDR3 region: CASSLGRSGELFF.

This clonotype shows up as medium-sized by frequency. The J gene is TRBJ1-6, the V gene TRBV6-1. The CDR3 length is 14 residues. Germline CDR1 MNHNS, CDR2 SASEGT. Here the CDR3 reads CACTTGLDNSPLHF.

By frequency, this clonotype is medium-sized. V usage is TRBV11-2 and J usage is TRBJ2-3; TCRdb outputs TRBD1, but without DNA this stays unchecked. Germline V gives CDR1 SGHAT, CDR2 FQNNGV. This CDR3 region has 14 residues. CDR3 amino acids: CASSLRDDVDTQYF.

This clonotype is labeled medium-sized (0.01 to 0.1%) based on frequency. The chain uses TRBV6-1 and TRBJ1-2; TCRdb selects TRBD1, and the lack of DNA leaves this call unchecked. The germline V gene encodes CDR1 MNHNS and CDR2 SASEGT. The CDR3 is 16 residues long. CDR3 sequence reads: CASRVARDRAPYGYTF.

The genes are TRBV6-2 or TRBV6-3 and TRBJ1-3. The CDR3 spans 16 residues. Germline V gene data show CDR1 as MNHEY and CDR2 as SVGEGT. This CDR3 is CASSYLGSDSGNTIYF.

This clonotype ranks as medium-sized in terms of frequency. The V gene is TRBV6-1, the J gene TRBJ2-5; TCRdb outputs TRBD2, but without DNA this stays unchecked. CDR1 and CDR2 from the germline V gene are MNHNS and SASEGT. There are 15 residues in the CDR3. The CDR3 is CASSETSGGQETQYF.

This clonotype is deemed medium-sized by its frequency. This sequence joins TRBV5-4 and TRBJ1-1; TCRdb gives TRBD1 as the D gene, but with no DNA this cannot be confirmed. Germline V gene sequence: CDR1 SGHNT, CDR2 YYREEE (reference sequence). This CDR3 comprises 13 residues. CDR3 in amino acids: CASSADRTGVSFF.

This clonotype is classed as medium-sized by frequency. The V call is TRBV5-6, the J call TRBJ2-5; TCRdb calls TRBD1, which cannot be checked without DNA. The CDR3 has 14 amino acids. Germline V gene sequence: CDR1 SGHDT, CDR2 YYEEEE. CDR3 amino acids: CASSSRDREETQYF.

Frequency places this clonotype as medium-sized. The chain links TRBV12-3 or TRBV12-4 to TRBJ2-3; TCRdb picks TRBD1, but there is no DNA to check that call. The CDR3 spans 15 residues. The CDR3: CASSLITGSTDTQYF.

According to its frequency, this clonotype is medium-sized (0.01 to 0.1%). This sequence joins TRBV27 and TRBJ2-3; TCRdb indicates TRBD2, and absent DNA this call remains unverified. CDR3 size: 16 residues. The V gene's germline CDR1 is MNHEY and CDR2 SMNVEV (reference sequence). The chain's CDR3 is CASSSISAGYTDTQYF.

In terms of frequency, this clonotype is medium-sized. This chain connects TRBV19 to TRBJ2-3; TCRdb indicates TRBD1, and absent DNA this call remains unverified. This CDR3 region has 16 residues. The germline V gene has CDR1 LNHDA and CDR2 SQIVND (reference sequence). CDR3 in amino acids: CASSEGQGASMDTQYF.

This clonotype is called medium-sized based on its frequency. V usage is TRBV5-6 and J usage is TRBJ2-1; the TRBD2 assignment by TCRdb is unverifiable without DNA. Germline CDR1 is SGHDT and CDR2 is YYEEEE. The CDR3 is 16 residues long. CDR3 loop: CASSRLAGSSYNEQFF.

This clonotype is classed as medium-sized by frequency. The genes are TRBV5-6 and TRBJ2-1. The CDR3 runs 11 residues. Germline lookup yields CDR1 SGHDT and CDR2 YYEEEE. The CDR3 spells CASSLAGEQFF.

Measured by frequency, this clonotype is medium-sized. V and J are TRBV5-6 and TRBJ1-1. Looked up from germline, CDR1 is SGHDT and CDR2 is YYEEEE. CDR3 size: 15 residues. The CDR3 loop is CASSLVSESRAEAFF.

This clonotype is deemed medium-sized (0.01 to 0.1%) by its frequency. The genes are TRBV19 and TRBJ2-1; TCRdb's assignment of TRBD2 cannot be checked, as there is no DNA. The CDR3 extends over 19 amino acids. Germline CDR1 reads LNHDA; CDR2 reads SQIVND (reference sequence). CDR3 sequence reads: CASSMMGLAGGRSYNEQFF.

Judged by frequency, this clonotype is medium-sized. The chain has TRBV24-1 and TRBJ2-3; with no DNA, the TCRdb D assignment of TRBD1 cannot be verified. The CDR3 is made up of 14 amino acids. Germline V lookup: CDR1 KGHDR, CDR2 SFDVKD. The CDR3 spells CATSENREVDTQYF.

The J gene is TRBJ1-2, the V gene TRBV20-1; TCRdb returns TRBD1, unconfirmable since there is no DNA. There are 14 residues in the CDR3. Looked up from germline, CDR1 is DFQATT and CDR2 is SNEGSKA (reference sequence). CDR3: CSAMRTGESYGYTF.

The chain has TRBV12-3 or TRBV12-4 and TRBJ1-5. The CDR3 is made up of 15 amino acids. The CDR3 here is CASSLGDLGNQPQHF.

This clonotype registers medium-sized by frequency. The chain links TRBV11-1 to TRBJ1-3; without DNA, the TCRdb call of TRBD1 cannot be checked. The CDR3 contains 15 residues. Per the germline V gene, CDR1 is SGHAT and CDR2 is FQDESV (reference sequence). CDR3 sequence reads: CASSQGQGLGNTIYF.